This is a list of T cell receptor beta chains from one sample in a study of cytomegalovirus exposure and HLA in healthy donors. Clones were sequenced by immunoSEQ multiplex PCR, and TCRdb holds only the in-frame ones, with some missing. The sample has about 330,000 clones; roughly 90% are singletons. Sequenced: PBMCs. The receptors here all came from a woman aged 18-29 years in good health and CMV-seronegative. CDR3s include the opening cysteine and the closing phenylalanine or tryptophan. A D gene is named only where the DNA matches it firmly. A row's size may be missing; if present it is once, few, many or a size class.

D gene: TRBD1; J gene: TRBJ2-7; clone size: .; V gene: TRBV11-1; CDR3 protein: CASSRLPTGGFGYEQYF; CDR3 DNA: TGTGCCAGCAGCCGCCTTCCGACAGGGGGCTTTGGTTACGAGCAGTACTTC
D gene: TRBD1; J gene: TRBJ2-1; clone size: .; V gene: TRBV28; CDR3 protein: CASSLGQGAPPYNEQFF; CDR3 DNA: TGTGCCAGCAGTTTGGGACAGGGGGCCCCCCCCTACAATGAGCAGTTCTTC
D gene: .; J gene: TRBJ1-2; clone size: .; V gene: TRBV5-4; CDR3 protein: CASSSPLAGVSYGYTF; CDR3 DNA: TGTGCCAGCAGCTCCCCCCTAGCGGGGGTAAGCTATGGCTACACCTTC
D gene: TRBD1; J gene: TRBJ1-2; clone size: once; V gene: TRBV2; CDR3 protein: CASSPHAGTGANYGYTF; CDR3 DNA: TGTGCCAGCTCACCCCACGCCGGGACAGGGGCCAACTATGGCTACACCTTC
D gene: .; J gene: TRBJ2-1; clone size: .; V gene: TRBV28; CDR3 protein: CASSHYESSYNEQFF; CDR3 DNA: TGTGCCAGCAGTCACTACGAGAGCTCCTACAATGAGCAGTTCTTC
D gene: .; J gene: TRBJ1-1; clone size: .; V gene: TRBV5-4; CDR3 protein: CASSPTDLVEAFF; CDR3 DNA: TGTGCCAGCAGCCCTACCGATTTGGTCGAAGCTTTCTTT
D gene: .; J gene: TRBJ2-7; clone size: .; V gene: TRBV11-3; CDR3 protein: CASSLTGASEQYF; CDR3 DNA: TGTGCCAGCAGCTTAACAGGCGCCTCGGAGCAGTACTTC
D gene: .; J gene: TRBJ1-2; clone size: few; V gene: TRBV30; CDR3 protein: CAWRPDSHGNYGYTF; CDR3 DNA: TGTGCCTGGAGGCCGGACAGCCACGGAAACTATGGCTACACCTTC
D gene: .; J gene: TRBJ2-7; clone size: .; V gene: TRBV28; CDR3 protein: CASSLPVRLEYHYEQYF; CDR3 DNA: TGTGCCAGCAGTTTACCCGTGAGGCTAGAGTACCACTACGAGCAGTACTTC
D gene: .; J gene: TRBJ2-5; clone size: .; V gene: TRBV5-1; CDR3 protein: CASTGHHQETQYF; CDR3 DNA: TGCGCCAGCACGGGACACCACCAAGAGACCCAGTACTTC
D gene: .; J gene: TRBJ2-7; clone size: .; V gene: TRBV6-1; CDR3 protein: CASKVGHPSYEQYF; CDR3 DNA: TGTGCCAGCAAAGTGGGACACCCCTCCTACGAGCAGTACTTC
D gene: TRBD1; J gene: TRBJ2-3; clone size: .; V gene: TRBV27; CDR3 protein: CASRTRWDRVTDTQYF; CDR3 DNA: TGTGCCAGCAGAACCCGGTGGGACAGAGTCACAGATACGCAGTATTTT
D gene: .; J gene: TRBJ2-7; clone size: .; V gene: TRBV19; CDR3 protein: CASSIGRGGYEQYF; CDR3 DNA: TGTGCCAGTAGTATAGGGAGGGGCGGGTACGAGCAGTACTTC
D gene: .; J gene: TRBJ2-1; clone size: .; V gene: TRBV13; CDR3 protein: CASSQEGSTEQFF; CDR3 DNA: TGTGCCAGCAGCCAGGAGGGGTCGACGGAGCAGTTCTTC
D gene: .; J gene: TRBJ2-3; clone size: .; V gene: TRBV10-3; CDR3 protein: CAISEPTGRPTGSADTQYF; CDR3 DNA: TGTGCCATCAGTGAGCCAACCGGACGGCCCACGGGGTCGGCGGATACGCAGTATTTT
D gene: .; J gene: TRBJ2-5; clone size: .; V gene: TRBV4-1; CDR3 protein: CASSQEGRTIRGETQYF; CDR3 DNA: TGCGCCAGCAGCCAAGAAGGTAGAACTATCCGAGGGGAGACCCAGTACTTC
D gene: TRBD2; J gene: TRBJ2-7; clone size: .; V gene: TRBV28; CDR3 protein: CASSLSSGTSRQEQYF; CDR3 DNA: TGTGCCAGCAGTTTAAGCTCAGGGACTAGTCGTCAGGAGCAGTACTTC
D gene: .; J gene: TRBJ2-7; clone size: .; V gene: TRBV21-1; CDR3 protein: CASSYPAQGREQYF; CDR3 DNA: TGTGCCAGCAGCTATCCAGCACAGGGGAGGGAGCAGTACTTC
D gene: .; J gene: TRBJ2-5; clone size: .; V gene: TRBV28; CDR3 protein: CASAASWQQETQYF; CDR3 DNA: TGTGCCAGCGCCGCCTCCTGGCAGCAAGAGACCCAGTACTTC
D gene: TRBD1; J gene: TRBJ2-7; clone size: .; V gene: TRBV7-8; CDR3 protein: CASSLVSGGSYEQYF; CDR3 DNA: TGTGCCAGCAGCTTAGTTTCAGGGGGCTCCTACGAGCAGTACTTC
D gene: TRBD2; J gene: TRBJ2-7; clone size: .; V gene: TRBV5-1; CDR3 protein: CASSLGTSGRAFDEQYF; CDR3 DNA: TGCGCCAGCAGCTTGGGTACCAGCGGGAGGGCCTTCGACGAGCAGTACTTC
D gene: TRBD1; J gene: TRBJ2-7; clone size: .; V gene: TRBV27; CDR3 protein: CASSLRQGHYEQYF; CDR3 DNA: TGTGCCAGCAGTTTGAGACAGGGGCACTACGAGCAGTACTTC
D gene: .; J gene: TRBJ2-1; clone size: .; V gene: TRBV19; CDR3 protein: CASRGGGSLGNEQFF; CDR3 DNA: TGTGCCAGTAGGGGGGGCGGGAGCCTGGGGAATGAGCAGTTCTTC
D gene: TRBD2; J gene: TRBJ2-5; clone size: .; V gene: TRBV6-6; CDR3 protein: CASSLAGGIRETQYF; CDR3 DNA: TGTGCCAGCAGTCTAGCGGGAGGTATCCGGGAGACCCAGTACTTC
D gene: .; J gene: TRBJ2-7; clone size: .; V gene: TRBV7-9; CDR3 protein: CASSSGHIYEQYF; CDR3 DNA: TGTGCCAGCAGTTCGGGACACATCTACGAGCAGTACTTC
D gene: .; J gene: TRBJ1-1; clone size: .; V gene: TRBV6-6; CDR3 protein: CASSGTINTEAFF; CDR3 DNA: TGTGCCAGCAGTGGGACAATCAACACTGAAGCTTTCTTT
D gene: .; J gene: TRBJ2-2; clone size: .; V gene: TRBV9; CDR3 protein: CASSVFLTGELFF; CDR3 DNA: TGTGCCAGCAGCGTATTTCTAACCGGGGAGCTGTTTTTT